These T cell receptor beta chains were read from a single sample in a study of OX40 agonist ivuxolimab in advanced cancers. The table came from immunoSEQ multiplex PCR; TCRdb's copy has only in-frame clones and leaves some out. The table includes around 61,000 clones, roughly 80% detected once. The source material was CD4+ or CD8+ T cells sorted from blood, sampled in a trial of the OX40 agonist ivuxolimab. Receptors were obtained from an adult with an advanced solid tumor such as melanoma, head and neck, liver or kidney cancer. Both conserved end residues are part of each CDR3. The D gene is left open where the match is weak. Part of the rows lack a size; the others show once, few, many or a class for expanded clones.

size	D	V	J	CDR3	DNA
medium-sized	.	TRBV4-1	TRBJ2-5	CASSQDHFQETQYF	TGCGCCAGCAGCCAAGATCACTTTCAAGAGACCCAGTACTTC
.	.	TRBV29-1	TRBJ2-3	CSVEQGSSTDTQYF	TGCAGCGTTGAACAGGGCTCTAGCACAGATACGCAGTATTTT
.	.	TRBV19	TRBJ1-5	CASSISRRGHQPQHF	TGTGCCAGTAGTATATCGAGACGGGGACATCAGCCCCAGCATTTT
.	.	TRBV14	TRBJ2-1	CASSHRKGGVDSYNEQFF	TGTGCCAGCAGCCACCGCAAAGGCGGGGTAGACTCCTACAATGAGCAGTTCTTC
.	.	TRBV6-6	TRBJ2-2	CASRIRRAAGELFF	TGTGCCAGCCGAATTAGGCGGGCCGCCGGGGAGCTGTTTTTT
.	TRBD1	TRBV25-1	TRBJ2-7	CASSDDRGAYEQYF	TGTGCCAGCAGTGATGACAGGGGGGCCTACGAGCAGTACTTC
few	.	TRBV6-5	TRBJ2-7	CASREVRSSYEQYF	TGTGCCAGCAGGGAGGTGCGGAGCTCCTACGAGCAGTACTTC
.	TRBD2	TRBV19	TRBJ2-1	CASSIDRLARGWFF	TGTGCCAGTAGTATAGATCGGCTAGCGCGGGGGTGGTTCTTC
once	.	TRBV4-3	TRBJ1-3	CASSQDRGSSSGNTIYF	TGCGCCAGCAGCCAAGATCGGGGCAGTAGCTCTGGAAACACCATATATTTT
.	.	TRBV29-1	TRBJ2-3	CSVGKAEGGTDTQYF	TGCAGCGTTGGGAAGGCGGAAGGGGGAACAGATACGCAGTATTTT
.	.	TRBV7-2	TRBJ1-1	CASSLNRMNTEAFF	TGTGCCAGCAGCTTAAACCGCATGAACACTGAAGCTTTCTTT
.	.	TRBV19	TRBJ1-5	CASSMEGRGNQPQHF	TGTGCCAGTAGTATGGAAGGGAGAGGGAATCAGCCCCAGCATTTT
.	.	TRBV21-1	TRBJ2-5	CASSNITGAPQYF	TGTGCCAGCAGCAACATCACGGGAGCCCCCCAGTACTTC
few	TRBD1	TRBV9	TRBJ1-1	CASSVWDSTNTEAFF	TGTGCCAGCAGCGTATGGGACAGCACGAACACTGAAGCTTTCTTT